The following is a TCR beta chain sequence with its context. In the authors' methods: Amplified reference gene primers provided the basis for estimating nucleated cell counts. Repertoires were generated with immunoSEQ multiplex PCR, while TCRdb's copy carries only in-frame clones and drops some. V, J and clone size reflect that table, while D and trimming were determined from the DNA. The sample has some 70,000 clones; 80% to 90% are singletons. These data come from a study of blood T cell repertoires in COVID-19. Across the study: Sites across the United States, Italy and Spain contributed samples from acute and convalescent COVID-19.

The CDR3 length is 15 residues. With 7 bases removed from V and 0 bases from J, the gap between germline ends came to 12 bases. CDR1 and CDR2 from the germline V gene are MRHNA and SNTAGT. The sequencing sample was made of peripheral blood. The source of this sequence is a man aged 45-65 years with active COVID-19. V gene TRBV6-4 combines with J gene TRBJ2-2; possible D gene TRBD2, 5 bases. This CDR3 reads CASKLSGSNTGELFF. The DNA of the CDR3 is TGTGCCAGCAAACTAAGCGGTTCGAACACCGGGGAGCTGTTTTTT.